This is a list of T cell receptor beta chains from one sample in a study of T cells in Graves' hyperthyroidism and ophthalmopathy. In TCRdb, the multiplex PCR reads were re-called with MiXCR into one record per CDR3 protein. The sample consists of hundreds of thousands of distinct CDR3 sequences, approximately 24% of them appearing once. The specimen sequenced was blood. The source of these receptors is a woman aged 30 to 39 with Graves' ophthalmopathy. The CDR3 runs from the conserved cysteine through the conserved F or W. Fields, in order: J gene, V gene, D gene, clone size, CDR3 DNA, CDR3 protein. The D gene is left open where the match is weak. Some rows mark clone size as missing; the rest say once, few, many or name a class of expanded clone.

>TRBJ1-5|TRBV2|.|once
TGTGCCAGCAGTGAATTGTTATCAGGGAGCAATCAGCCCCAGCATTTT
CASSELLSGSNQPQHF
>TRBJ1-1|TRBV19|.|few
TGTGCCAGTAGTATGGGAGGGAAGAACACTGAAGCTTTCTTT
CASSMGGKNTEAFF
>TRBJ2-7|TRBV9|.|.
TGTGCCAGCAGCACCCCTACAGGCTCACCTTCCTACGAGCAGTACTTC
CASSTPTGSPSYEQYF
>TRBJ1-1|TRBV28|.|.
TGTGCCAGCAGTTTAAAGAATCTTCGCAGGTTGAACACTGAAGCTTTCTTT
CASSLKNLRRLNTEAFF
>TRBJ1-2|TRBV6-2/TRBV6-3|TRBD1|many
TGTGCCAGCCTAAAGACAGGGCACTATGGCTACACCTTC
CASLKTGHYGYTF
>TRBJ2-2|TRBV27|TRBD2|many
TGTGCCAGCAGCCGGACTAGCGGGGCCACCGGGGAGCTGTTTTTT
CASSRTSGATGELFF
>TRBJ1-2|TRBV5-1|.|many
TGCGCCAGCAGCCTAGGCCGGAGGTACACCTTC
CASSLGRRYTF
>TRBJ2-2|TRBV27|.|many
TGTGCCAGCAGTTTATTAGGTCTCACCGGGGAGCTGTTTTTT
CASSLLGLTGELFF
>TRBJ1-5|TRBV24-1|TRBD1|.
TGTGCCACCAGTGAAAAAGGACAGGGCAATCAGCCCCAGCATTTT
CATSEKGQGNQPQHF
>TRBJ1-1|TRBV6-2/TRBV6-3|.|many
TGTGCCAGCAGTCACCAAGCGACAGCTATGAACACTGAAGCTTTCTTT
CASSHQATAMNTEAFF
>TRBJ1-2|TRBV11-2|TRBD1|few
TGTGCCAGCAGCCTGGGACAGAGTTTTACTATGCGTGGCTACACCTTC
CASSLGQSFTMRGYTF
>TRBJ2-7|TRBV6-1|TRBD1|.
TGTGCCAGCAGTGAACCCCGGGGACAGGGTCTCGCCGAGCAGTACTTC
CASSEPRGQGLAEQYF
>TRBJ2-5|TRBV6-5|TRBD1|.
TGTGCCAGCAGTTACCGACAGGGTCTGGAGACCCAGTACTTC
CASSYRQGLETQYF
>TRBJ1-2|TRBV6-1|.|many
TGTGCCAGCAGTGAAGAGTGGGGGTATGGCTACACCTTC
CASSEEWGYGYTF
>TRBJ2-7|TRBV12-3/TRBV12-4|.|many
TGTGCCAGCAGCCCGTCTCCCGGACTATCCTACGAGCAGTACTTC
CASSPSPGLSYEQYF
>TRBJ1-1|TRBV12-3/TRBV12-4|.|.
TGTGCCAGCAGTTTCGGGAGGGGAGGGCCGAACACTGAAGCTTTCTTT
CASSFGRGGPNTEAFF
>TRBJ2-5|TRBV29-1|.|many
TGCAGCGTTGAAGAAGGGGGGCAGGCTAAGTACTTC
CSVEEGGQAKYF
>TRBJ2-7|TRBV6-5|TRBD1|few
TGTGCCAGCAGGGGGACAGCTTCTTCCTCCTACGAGCAGTACTTC
CASRGTASSSYEQYF
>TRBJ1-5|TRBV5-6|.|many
TGTGCCAGCAGCTTCTTTCTGCAGTCTTATAGCAATCAGCCCCAGCATTTT
CASSFFLQSYSNQPQHF
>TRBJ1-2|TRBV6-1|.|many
TGTGCCAGCACCGAAGGAGGGAGGATCTTGCTGCCTGGCTACACCTTC
CASTEGGRILLPGYTF
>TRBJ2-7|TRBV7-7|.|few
TGTGCCAGCAGCCGTTTAAGGGGCGGACAGTACGAGCAGTACTTC
CASSRLRGGQYEQYF
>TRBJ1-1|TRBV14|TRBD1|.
TGTGCCAGCAGCCTCCGGGACAGCGCAATGAACACTGAAGCTTTCTTT
CASSLRDSAMNTEAFF
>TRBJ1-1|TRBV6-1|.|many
TGTGCCAGCAGTGAAGGAAGACGTTCTGAAGCTTTCTTT
CASSEGRRSEAFF
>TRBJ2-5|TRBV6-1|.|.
TGTGCCAGCAGTGAAGGACGGAGACGGACCATGATTGAAGAGACCCAGTACTTC
CASSEGRRRTMIEETQYF
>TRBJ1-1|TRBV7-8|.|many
TGTGCCAGCAGCTTAATTCTCGGTTCGATGACTGAAGCTTTCTTT
CASSLILGSMTEAFF
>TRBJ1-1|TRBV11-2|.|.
TGTGCCAGCACCAATTACGTGACGGGAAACACTGAAGCTTTCTTT
CASTNYVTGNTEAFF
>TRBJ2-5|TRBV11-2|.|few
TGTGCCAGCAGCTTAGTGGGTGGCGGGAAGTCACAAGAGACCCAGTACTTC
CASSLVGGGKSQETQYF
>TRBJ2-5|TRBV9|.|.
TGTGCCAGCAGCGTAGAGGGGGTAGAGACCCAGTACTTC
CASSVEGVETQYF
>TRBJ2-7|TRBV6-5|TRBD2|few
TGTGCCAGCAGTTCGATTCGGCCTAGCGGGAGCGGTTACGAGCAGTACTTC
CASSSIRPSGSGYEQYF
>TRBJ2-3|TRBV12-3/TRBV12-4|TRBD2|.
TGTGCCAGCACGCCTAGCGGGGGGGCTCTCACAGATACGCAGTATTTT
CASTPSGGALTDTQYF
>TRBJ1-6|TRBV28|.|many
TGTGCCAGCAGGCCAGGGCTAGCTATTAATTCACCCCTCCACTTT
CASRPGLAINSPLHF
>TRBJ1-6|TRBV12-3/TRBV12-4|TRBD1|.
TGTGCCAGCAATACAACAGGGGGGCTTAGTTCACCCCTCCACTTT
CASNTTGGLSSPLHF
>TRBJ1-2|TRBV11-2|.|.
TGTGCCAGCAGCCGAGCAGAGACGGGGGGCTACACCTTC
CASSRAETGGYTF
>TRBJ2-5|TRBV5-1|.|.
TGCGCCAGCACCATTGGGAATAGCGGTAAAGAGACCCAGTACTTC
CASTIGNSGKETQYF
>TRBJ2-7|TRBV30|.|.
TGTGCCTGGAGTACCGGGACTCACAGCTCCTACGAGCAGTACTTC
CAWSTGTHSSYEQYF
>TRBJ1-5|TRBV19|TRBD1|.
TGTGCCAGTAGTATCGGACAGGGGGCTTATCAGCCCCGGCATTTT
CASSIGQGAYQPRHF
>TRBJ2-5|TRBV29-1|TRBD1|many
TGCAGCGCGTACAGGGGGGAGACCCAGTACTTC
CSAYRGETQYF
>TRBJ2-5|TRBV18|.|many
TGTGCCAGCTCACCACAATACGGTCAAGAGACCCAGTACTTC
CASSPQYGQETQYF
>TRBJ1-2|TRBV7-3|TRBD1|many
TGTGCCAGCAGCTTAACGTTTGTGTTTTGGGACAGGGGGCGGAACTACTATGGCTACACCTTC
CASSLTFVFWDRGRNYYGYTF
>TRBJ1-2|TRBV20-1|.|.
TGCAGTGCCAACTCCGGGTTAAGGCATGGCTACACCTTC
CSANSGLRHGYTF
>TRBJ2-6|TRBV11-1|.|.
TGTGCCAGCAGCTTAGCGGGTTGGGTCGGCTCTGGGGCCAACGTCCTGACTTTC
CASSLAGWVGSGANVLTF
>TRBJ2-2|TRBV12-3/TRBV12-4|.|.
TGTGCCAGCAGTTTTACCGGGACAACGAACACCGGGGAGCTGTTTTTT
CASSFTGTTNTGELFF
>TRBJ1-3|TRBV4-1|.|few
TGCGCCAGCAGCCAAGCACCGGACCGCTACCCTGGAAACACCATATATTTT
CASSQAPDRYPGNTIYF
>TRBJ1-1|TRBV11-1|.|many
TGTGCCAGCAGCTTAGGGTACCTATCGAGGAACACTGAAGCTTTCTTT
CASSLGYLSRNTEAFF
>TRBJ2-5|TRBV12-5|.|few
TGTGCTAGTGGTTTGTCACCGCAGGGCCAAGAGACCCAGTACTTC
CASGLSPQGQETQYF
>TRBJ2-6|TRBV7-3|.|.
TGTGCCAGCAGCTCCCTAAGGGGTTACTCTGGGGCCAACGTCCTGACTTTC
CASSSLRGYSGANVLTF
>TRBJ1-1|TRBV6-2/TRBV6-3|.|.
TGTGCCAGCAGTTACCTGTTTGAGAGCCAACGCGGTTCCGTTTTGACGAACACTGAAGCTTTCTTT
CASSYLFESQRGSVLTNTEAFF
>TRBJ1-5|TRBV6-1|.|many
TGTGCCAGCAGTGTTGGAGGGGTTCAGCCCCAGCATTTT
CASSVGGVQPQHF